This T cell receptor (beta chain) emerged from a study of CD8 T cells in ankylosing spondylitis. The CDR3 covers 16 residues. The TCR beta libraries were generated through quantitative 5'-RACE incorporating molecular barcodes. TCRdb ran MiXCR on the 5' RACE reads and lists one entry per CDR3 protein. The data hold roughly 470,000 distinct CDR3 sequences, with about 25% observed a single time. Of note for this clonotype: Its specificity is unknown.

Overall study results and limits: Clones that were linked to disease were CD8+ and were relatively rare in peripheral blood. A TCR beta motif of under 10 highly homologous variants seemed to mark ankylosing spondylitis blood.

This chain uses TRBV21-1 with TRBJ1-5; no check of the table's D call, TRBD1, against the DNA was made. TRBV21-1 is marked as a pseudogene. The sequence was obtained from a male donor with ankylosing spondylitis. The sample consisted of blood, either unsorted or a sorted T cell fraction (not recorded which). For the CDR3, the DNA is TGTGCCAGCAGCATTCGACAGGGCCGGCTAAGTCAGCCCCAGCATTTT. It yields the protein CASSIRQGRLSQPQHF.